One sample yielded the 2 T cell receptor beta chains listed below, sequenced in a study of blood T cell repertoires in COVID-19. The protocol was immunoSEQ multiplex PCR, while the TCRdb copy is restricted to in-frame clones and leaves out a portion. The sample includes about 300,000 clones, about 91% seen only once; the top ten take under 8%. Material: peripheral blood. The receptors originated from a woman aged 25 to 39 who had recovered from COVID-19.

The CDR3 nucleotides are TGTGCCAGCAGCTTAGATCTTGGAGGGCTGGGCTATGGCTACACCTTC. It is translated as CASSLDLGGLGYGYTF. The V gene is TRBV7-2, the J gene TRBJ1-2, with no clear D. The V gene lost 1 base and the J gene lost 4 bases, with 16 bases spanning the gap. Germline V gene sequence: CDR1 SGHTA, CDR2 FQGNSA. The CDR3 has 16 residues.

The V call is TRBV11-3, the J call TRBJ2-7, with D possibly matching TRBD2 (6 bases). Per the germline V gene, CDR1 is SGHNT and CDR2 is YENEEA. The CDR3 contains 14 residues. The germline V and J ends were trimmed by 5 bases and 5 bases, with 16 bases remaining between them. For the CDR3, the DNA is TGTGCCAGCAGCCCACGCCGCGGGACCGACGAGCAGTACTTC. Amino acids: CASSPRRGTDEQYF.